This is a list of T cell receptor beta chains from one sample in a study of blood T cell repertoires in COVID-19. Assay: immunoSEQ multiplex PCR; the TCRdb copy retains only in-frame clones and omits some. The sample carries under 110,000 clones, approximately 84% recorded once. The sample was peripheral blood. These TCRs come from a woman aged 55-69 years with acute or convalescent COVID-19. Both conserved end residues are part of each CDR3. A D gene is named only where the DNA matches it firmly. A clone size is listed for some rows: how often the clone was seen (once, few, many), or a class if it is expanded.

D gene,V gene,clone size,J gene,CDR3 DNA,CDR3 protein
NA,TRBV6-6,few,TRBJ1-1,TGTGCCAGCAGTTACCCCCAGACAGCGAGGAACACTGAAGCTTTCTTT,CASSYPQTARNTEAFF
TRBD2,TRBV3-1/TRBV3-2,NA,TRBJ2-2,TGTGCCAGCAGCCAAGGGGGACTAGCGGTTAAGACCGGGGAGCTGTTTTTT,CASSQGGLAVKTGELFF
TRBD2,TRBV28,NA,TRBJ2-3,TGTGCCAGCAGTCAGGGACTAGCGGGAGATTTTTGGAAGGGCACAGATACGCAGTATTTT,CASSQGLAGDFWKGTDTQYF
NA,TRBV7-9,NA,TRBJ1-3,TGTGCCAGCAGCCTTGACAACTCTGGAAACACCATATATTTT,CASSLDNSGNTIYF
NA,TRBV5-4,once,TRBJ1-2,TGTGCCAGCAGCTTGACAGGGCCTGGCGGCTACACCTTC,CASSLTGPGGYTF
TRBD1,TRBV3-1/TRBV3-2,NA,TRBJ1-2,TGTGCCAGCAGCCAATCTGGACAGGGATCTACCTATGGCTACACCTTC,CASSQSGQGSTYGYTF
NA,TRBV21-1,once,TRBJ1-2,TGTGCCAGCAGCAAAACGGCAAGGAGGACGGATATCTATGGCTACACCTTC,CASSKTARRTDIYGYTF
NA,TRBV13,NA,TRBJ2-2,TGTGCCAGCAGAAGCTTACATGGGGGGGGCCCCCCGAACACCGGGGAGCTGTTTTTT,CASRSLHGGGPPNTGELFF
NA,TRBV28,NA,TRBJ1-2,TGTGCCAGCGGGGGGGCAGTCAGATACACCTTC,CASGGAVRYTF
TRBD1,TRBV7-8,NA,TRBJ1-6,TGTGCCAGCAGTGGGACAGGGAGATCACCCCTCCACTTT,CASSGTGRSPLHF
TRBD2,TRBV7-6,NA,TRBJ2-5,TGTGCCAGCAGCCCCACCGGGACTAGCAAAGAGACCCAGTACTTC,CASSPTGTSKETQYF
TRBD1,TRBV28,NA,TRBJ1-5,TGTGCCAGCAGTTTTGGCAGGGGGTCCTCCCAGCCCCAGCATTTT,CASSFGRGSSQPQHF
TRBD2,TRBV5-1,NA,TRBJ2-5,TGCGCCAGCAGCTGGGGGAGGACTAGCGGAGGCCAAGAGACCCAGTACTTC,CASSWGRTSGGQETQYF